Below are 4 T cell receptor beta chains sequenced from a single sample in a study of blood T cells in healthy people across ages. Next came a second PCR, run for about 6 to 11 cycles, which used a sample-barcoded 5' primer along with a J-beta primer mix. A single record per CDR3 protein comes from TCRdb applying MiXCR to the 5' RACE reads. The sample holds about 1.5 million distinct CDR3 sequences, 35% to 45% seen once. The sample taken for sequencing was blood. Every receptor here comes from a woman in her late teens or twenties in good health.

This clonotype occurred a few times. The CDR3 loop is CASSYQTGQGQPQHF. CDR3 sequence (DNA): TGTGCCAGCAGTTACCAGACTGGACAGGGCCAGCCCCAGCATTTT. The chain joins TRBV6-6 to TRBJ1-5; 8 nucleotides line up with TRBD1. Germline V lookup: CDR1 MNHNY, CDR2 SVGAGI (reference sequence). The V and J ends lost 2 bases and 7 bases, in that order; junction bases with no gene match: 7. This CDR3 has 15 residues.

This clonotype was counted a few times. The CDR3 DNA reads as TGCAGTGCTAGAGATCCCATCACTGAAGCTTTCTTT. Residues: CSARDPITEAFF. The rearrangement links TRBV20-1 to TRBJ1-1, with no clear D. The V gene's germline CDR1 is DFQATT and CDR2 SNEGSKA (reference sequence). The CDR3 runs 12 residues. V lost 0 bases, J lost 4 bases, and 6 bases lay in between.

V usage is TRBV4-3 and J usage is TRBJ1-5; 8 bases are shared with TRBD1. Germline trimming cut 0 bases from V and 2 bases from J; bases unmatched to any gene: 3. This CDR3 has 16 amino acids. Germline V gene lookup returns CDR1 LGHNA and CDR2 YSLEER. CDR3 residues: CASSQDPDRGNQPQHF. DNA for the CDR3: TGCGCCAGCAGCCAAGACCCGGACAGGGGCAATCAGCCCCAGCATTTT.

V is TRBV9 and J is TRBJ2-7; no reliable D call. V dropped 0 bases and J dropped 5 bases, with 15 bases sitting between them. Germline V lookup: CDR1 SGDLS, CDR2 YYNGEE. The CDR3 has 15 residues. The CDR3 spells CASSVGPTWVDEQYF. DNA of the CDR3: TGTGCCAGCAGCGTAGGGCCCACTTGGGTGGACGAGCAGTACTTC.